Listed below are T cell receptor beta chains from one sample, sequenced in a study of T-cell reconstitution after alpha-beta-depleted transplantation in children. TCRdb passed the PCR reads through MiXCR, listing each CDR3 protein once. The data contain 70,000 or so distinct CDR3 sequences, roughly a tenth of them singletons. This sample comprised PBMCs, obtained before TCRalphabeta/CD19-depleted stem cell transplant. These TCRs come from a boy aged 5 to 17 with acute myeloid leukemia, due to receive a stem cell transplant. CDR3s include the opening cysteine and the closing phenylalanine or tryptophan. D genes are given only for firm matches. The size field is filled for only some rows; it gives once, few, many or a size class.

v_gene	d_gene	j_gene	abundance	CDR3aa	CDR3nt
TRBV11-2	NA	TRBJ2-5	many	CASSPTRNQETQYF	TGTGCCAGCAGCCCGACTAGAAACCAAGAGACCCAGTACTTC
TRBV7-8	TRBD2	TRBJ2-7	many	CASSAGTSGLSYEQYF	TGTGCCAGCAGCGCCGGGACTAGCGGACTCTCCTACGAGCAGTACTTC
TRBV5-1	TRBD1	TRBJ2-7	large	CASSLGDRAGEQYF	TGCGCCAGCAGCTTGGGGGACAGGGCGGGGGAGCAGTACTTC
TRBV25-1	TRBD1	TRBJ2-7	many	CASSGDREHYEQYF	TGTGCCAGCAGTGGGGACAGGGAACACTACGAGCAGTACTTC
TRBV27	NA	TRBJ2-2	many	CASNTHRVSHPSNTGELFF	TGTGCCAGCAATACGCATCGGGTCTCTCACCCTTCGAACACCGGGGAGCTGTTTTTT
TRBV19	NA	TRBJ2-6	NA	CASSVGGSGANVLTF	TGTGCCAGTAGTGTCGGGGGCTCTGGGGCCAACGTCCTGACTTTC
TRBV20-1	NA	TRBJ1-1	few	CSASSVLNTEAFF	TGCAGTGCTAGTAGCGTACTGAACACTGAAGCTTTCTTT
TRBV7-8	TRBD1	TRBJ1-2	many	CASSLTLSQGQGFGGYTF	TGTGCCAGCAGCTTAACCCTCTCACAAGGACAGGGGTTTGGGGGCTACACCTTC
TRBV5-1	NA	TRBJ2-3	many	CASSLWVGLTDTQYF	TGCGCCAGCAGCTTGTGGGTCGGACTTACAGATACGCAGTATTTT
TRBV20-1	NA	TRBJ1-5	many	CSTRGGDNQPQHF	TGCAGTACACGAGGGGGTGACAATCAGCCCCAGCATTTT
TRBV21-1	NA	TRBJ2-5	many	CASSKVSSEGVKYQETQYF	TGTGCCAGCAGCAAAGTTTCCTCAGAAGGGGTAAAGTACCAAGAGACCCAGTACTTC
TRBV7-7	NA	TRBJ1-1	few	CASSLEDNRGNTEAFF	TGTGCTAGCAGCTTAGAGGACAATCGGGGGAACACTGAAGCTTTCTTT
TRBV7-3	NA	TRBJ2-1	many	CASSLTFLAGTYNEQFF	TGTGCCAGCAGCTTAACATTTCTCGCCGGGACCTACAATGAGCAGTTCTTC
TRBV7-9	NA	TRBJ2-5	many	CASSRSGGETQYF	TGTGCCAGCAGCCGTAGCGGAGGAGAGACCCAGTACTTC
TRBV15	TRBD1	TRBJ2-1	many	CATGNHEGARYNEQFF	TGTGCCACCGGAAACCATGAGGGGGCGCGTTACAATGAGCAGTTCTTC
TRBV30	NA	TRBJ2-3	many	CAGGGSDTQYF	TGTGCCGGCGGAGGGTCAGATACGCAGTATTTT
TRBV12-3/TRBV12-4	TRBD1	TRBJ1-2	many	CASSLKGQGGGYTF	TGTGCCAGCAGTCTCAAGGGACAGGGGGGAGGCTACACCTTC
TRBV7-9	TRBD1	TRBJ1-1	many	CASLGTGGPRNTEAFF	TGTGCCAGCTTAGGAACAGGGGGCCCGAGGAACACTGAAGCTTTCTTT
TRBV18	NA	TRBJ2-1	many	CASSTRSQGNEQFF	TGTGCCAGCTCAACCCGATCACAGGGAAATGAGCAGTTCTTC
TRBV10-1	NA	TRBJ2-1	many	CASSESGLYNEQFF	TGCGCCAGCAGCGAGTCGGGACTTTACAATGAGCAGTTCTTC
TRBV7-8	NA	TRBJ2-7	many	CASSLEVGVYEQYF	TGTGCCAGCAGCTTAGAAGTGGGGGTCTACGAGCAGTACTTC
TRBV7-9	TRBD2	TRBJ2-1	many	CASSFRLALRNEQFF	TGTGCCAGCAGCTTTAGACTAGCTCTAAGGAATGAGCAGTTCTTC
TRBV20-1	NA	TRBJ1-5	many	CSARDSGQGNQPQHF	TGCAGTGCTAGAGATTCTGGGCAGGGTAATCAGCCCCAGCATTTT
TRBV20-1	NA	TRBJ1-1	many	CSAARRELGEAFF	TGCAGTGCTGCTCGCCGGGAGCTCGGAGAAGCTTTCTTT
TRBV29-1	TRBD1	TRBJ1-2	many	CSVEETGVPYGYTF	TGCAGCGTTGAGGAGACAGGGGTCCCCTATGGCTACACCTTC
TRBV27	NA	TRBJ2-7	many	CATSNGYEQYF	TGTGCCACCTCAAACGGCTACGAGCAGTACTTC
TRBV4-2	NA	TRBJ2-1	many	CASSQDQQSGSYNEQFF	TGTGCCAGCAGCCAAGATCAGCAAAGCGGCTCCTACAATGAGCAGTTCTTC
TRBV12-3/TRBV12-4	NA	TRBJ1-5	many	CASSLDVGGPQPQHF	TGTGCCAGCAGCTTGGACGTCGGGGGTCCCCAGCCCCAGCATTTT
TRBV18	NA	TRBJ2-5	many	CASSPPLPGETQYF	TGTGCCAGCTCACCACCGTTGCCTGGCGAGACCCAGTACTTC
TRBV20-1	NA	TRBJ2-1	many	CSARDLTQGGYNEQFF	TGCAGTGCTAGAGATTTAACCCAGGGCGGGTACAATGAGCAGTTCTTC
TRBV15	NA	TRBJ2-5	many	CATSRDSGPGPQETQYF	TGTGCCACCAGCAGAGATTCGGGACCGGGCCCCCAAGAGACCCAGTACTTC
TRBV10-3	NA	TRBJ2-7	NA	CAIRGFSYEQYF	TGTGCCATCAGAGGGTTCTCCTACGAGCAGTACTTC
TRBV5-4	TRBD1	TRBJ2-3	once	CASRYRGRATDTQYF	TGTGCCAGCAGGTACAGGGGTAGGGCCACAGATACGCAGTATTTT
TRBV2	NA	TRBJ2-7	many	CASSEGRLASYEQYF	TGTGCCAGCAGTGAAGGTAGGCTAGCGTCCTACGAGCAGTACTTC
TRBV15	TRBD2	TRBJ2-1	many	CATSRELAGYNEQFF	TGTGCCACCAGCAGAGAACTAGCGGGATACAATGAGCAGTTCTTC
TRBV7-2	NA	TRBJ2-7	many	CASSLMGWGNEQYF	TGTGCCAGCAGTTTAATGGGCTGGGGGAACGAGCAGTACTTC
TRBV7-2	TRBD2	TRBJ2-1	many	CASSLSLAANNEQFF	TGTGCCAGCAGCTTGAGCCTAGCGGCCAACAATGAGCAGTTCTTC
TRBV6-2/TRBV6-3	NA	TRBJ2-4	many	CASSYSSRDYIQYF	TGTGCCAGCAGTTACTCCTCGCGGGACTACATTCAGTACTTC
TRBV7-6	TRBD2	TRBJ2-3	many	CASSLGSGGFLDTQYF	TGTGCCAGCAGCTTAGGTAGCGGGGGGTTCTTGGATACGCAGTATTTT
TRBV11-2	TRBD1	TRBJ2-4	medium-sized	CASSFMDRVYF	TGTGCCAGCAGCTTCATGGACAGGGTGTACTTC
TRBV12-3/TRBV12-4	NA	TRBJ1-2	many	CASSLPNRQVLYGYTF	TGTGCCAGCAGCCTTCCCAATCGACAGGTCCTGTATGGCTACACCTTC
TRBV7-2	TRBD2	TRBJ2-1	many	CASSLGGAGGYNEQFF	TGTGCCAGCAGCTTAGGAGGAGCGGGGGGCTACAATGAGCAGTTCTTC
TRBV7-2	NA	TRBJ1-2	many	CASSFSTSDGYTF	TGTGCCAGCAGCTTTAGTACCTCTGATGGCTACACCTTC